This TCR beta chain was sequenced in a study of immune characterization of retroperitoneal liposarcoma. TCRdb redid the calling of the PCR reads with MiXCR, one entry per CDR3 protein. The sample includes about 2,500 distinct CDR3 sequences, roughly 50% of them seen just once. This clonotype has just a few counts. The V segment lost 6 bases and the J segment 6 bases; nucleotides outside the gene matches: 9. The germline gives CDR1 MNHEY, CDR2 SMNVEV (reference sequence). This CDR3 contains 16 residues. The sequenced material came from tumor tissue. This chain joins TRBV27 and TRBJ2-1, with TRBD2 identical over 12 bases. The TCR originated in a female donor with retroperitoneal liposarcoma. The CDR3 is CASSPWTSGASNEQFF. CDR3 nucleotide sequence: TGTGCCAGCAGCCCTTGGACTAGCGGGGCGAGCAATGAGCAGTTCTTC.